The 31 T cell receptor beta chains in this list originate from one sample, sequenced in a study of CD8 T cells in ankylosing spondylitis. TCRdb independently ran MiXCR on the 5' RACE reads; one entry per CDR3 protein. The table has fewer than 500,000 distinct CDR3 sequences, around 24% seen once. Study-wide results and caveats: A TCR beta motif of several highly homologous variants seemed to mark ankylosing spondylitis blood.

These receptors have no known antigen. Sequencing was carried out using blood, either unsorted or a sorted T cell fraction (not recorded which). These receptors came from a male donor with ankylosing spondylitis.

This clonotype has just a few counts. J is TRBJ2-1 and V is TRBV20-1; no definite D call. The CDR3 has 11 amino acids. The germline V and J ends were trimmed by 3 bases and 5 bases, with 5 bases remaining between them. In germline, CDR1 is DFQATT, CDR2 SNEGSKA (reference sequence). In DNA form, the CDR3 reads TGCAGTGCTAGGATCGACAATGAGCAGTTCTTC. This encodes CSARIDNEQFF.

Only a few counts were recorded for this clonotype. This rearrangement joins TRBV2 to TRBJ2-1; 12 positions agree with TRBD2. The germline V gene has CDR1 SNHLY and CDR2 FYNNEI. The CDR3 runs 16 residues. J lost 10 bases, V lost 6 bases, and 13 bases had no gene match. The DNA of the CDR3 is TGTGCCAGCAGAGGACAGCTAGCGGGAGGGCCAAGGGAGCAGTTCTTC. As protein: CASRGQLAGGPREQFF.

This sequence joins TRBV20-1 and TRBJ2-1; no clear D gene. Trimming pared 0 bases from V and 6 bases from J, leaving 15 bases between. The CDR3 loop spans 15 amino acids. Germline V gene data show CDR1 as DFQATT and CDR2 as SNEGSKA (reference sequence). The CDR3 DNA sequence: TGCAGTGCTAGAGATCGCGGACGAAGCGCCAATGAGCAGTTCTTC. This sequence encodes CSARDRGRSANEQFF.

The V call is TRBV10-3, the J call TRBJ2-1, with D perhaps TRBD2 (5 bases). CDR1 is ENHRY, CDR2 SYGVKD, per germline. The CDR3 length is 13 residues. Deletions cut 10 bases from V and 5 bases from J, with 15 bases between. CDR3 coding DNA: TGTGCCACCATGCCCCGTAGCGACAATGAGCAGTTCTTC. Amino acids: CATMPRSDNEQFF.

This clonotype came up a few times. This chain links TRBV11-3 with TRBJ2-3; no clear D gene. CDR1 is SGHNT, CDR2 YENEEA, per germline. Trimming removed 5 bases at V and 6 bases at J, with 12 bases between. The CDR3 sequence is 13 residues long. Here the CDR3 DNA reads TGTGCCAGCAGCCCCTTTGTGAGGGATACGCAGTATTTT. It yields the protein CASSPFVRDTQYF. The complete variable domain, with remaining parts taken from reference TRBV11-3 and TRBJ2-3, reads EAGVVQSPRYKIIEKKQPVAFWCNPISGHNTLYWYLQNLGQGPELLIRYENEEAVDDSQLPKDRFSAERLKGVDSTLKIQPAELGDSAVYLCASSPFVRDTQYFGPGTRLTVL.

This clonotype has a handful of counts. The chain joins TRBV9 to TRBJ2-4; D is unclear. CDR3 length equals 14 residues. Germline CDR1 is SGDLS and CDR2 is YYNGEE. Trimming left V 0 bases short and J 1 base short, with 5 bases between. CDR3 sequence reads: CASSVAGAKNIQYF. The CDR3 bases are TGTGCCAGCAGCGTAGCTGGGGCCAAAAACATTCAGTACTTC. The full variable domain, with the rest looked up from reference TRBV9 and TRBJ2-4, is DSGVTQTPKHLITATGQRVTLRCSPRSGDLSVYWYQQSLDQGLQFLIQYYNGEERAKGNILERFSAQQFPDLHSELNLSSLELGDSALYFCASSVAGAKNIQYFGAGTRLSVL.

This clonotype was counted only a few times. The V call is TRBV4-1, the J call TRBJ2-5; 10 bases align to TRBD2. This CDR3 region has 17 residues. CDR1 is MGHRA, CDR2 YSYEKL, per germline. The J segment lost 5 bases and the V segment lost 0 bases, leaving 9 bases of the junction unmatched. The CDR3 bases are TGCGCCAGCAGCCAAGATCCCCTAGCGGGAGTACAGGAGACCCAGTACTTC. Protein: CASSQDPLAGVQETQYF.

The V call is TRBV10-3, the J call TRBJ2-7; the D gene is possibly TRBD2 (5 bases). The CDR3 is 14 amino acids. Germline V gene data show CDR1 as ENHRY and CDR2 as SYGVKD. V was trimmed by 3 bases and J by 7 bases, leaving 16 bases between them. CDR3 nucleotides: TGTGCCATCAGTGAAGAGGGATCCGCGAGTGAGCAGTACTTC. As protein: CAISEEGSASEQYF.

The J gene is TRBJ1-5, the V gene TRBV3-1; possibly TRBD1 for D (6 bases). V dropped 0 bases and J dropped 7 bases, with 19 bases sitting between them. Germline CDR1 LGHDT, CDR2 YNNKEL (reference sequence). The CDR3 extends over 17 amino acids. The CDR3 region is CASSQDLIRGSSQPQHF. The CDR3 DNA reads TGTGCCAGCAGCCAAGATCTTATTAGGGGGAGCAGCCAGCCCCAGCATTTT.

This clonotype was picked up a small number of times. This chain uses TRBV6-5 with TRBJ2-7; possibly TRBD2 for D (6 bases). Germline V gene lookup returns CDR1 MNHEY and CDR2 SVGAGI. CDR3 size: 14 residues. The germline V and J ends were trimmed by 3 bases and 2 bases, with 11 bases remaining between them. The CDR3 sequence: CASSYRGIAYEQYF. The CDR3 DNA sequence: TGTGCCAGCAGTTATCGCGGGATAGCCTACGAGCAGTACTTC.

V is TRBV11-1 and J is TRBJ2-1; unclear D gene. V shed 2 bases and J shed 8 bases, with 7 bases lying between them. Germline V lookup: CDR1 SGHAT, CDR2 FQDESV (reference sequence). The length of the CDR3 is 12 residues. The CDR3 nucleotides read TGTGCCAGCAGCTTATATGTCGATGAGCAGTTCTTC. Its translation is CASSLYVDEQFF.

This clonotype was found a few times. The chain uses TRBV13 and TRBJ2-3; perhaps TRBD1 as D (6 bases). Between the trimmed V and J ends, which lost 4 bases and 0 bases, there was a span of 20 bases. The CDR3 runs to 18 residues. Germline CDR1 reads PRHDT; CDR2 reads FYEKMQ (reference sequence). The CDR3, as DNA: TGTGCCAGCAGCTCGGATCCCCGGGACACGGGCAGCACAGATACGCAGTATTTT. Its protein is CASSSDPRDTGSTDTQYF.

This clonotype was seen only a few times. This sequence joins TRBV6-6 and TRBJ1-5; a weak D match, TRBD1 (5 bases). V dropped 6 bases and J dropped 9 bases, with 15 bases sitting between them. CDR3 length equals 13 residues. Germline values: CDR1 MNHNY, CDR2 SVGAGI (reference sequence). The CDR3 sequence: CASSDSSARPQHF. The DNA for the CDR3 is TGTGCCAGCAGCGACAGCAGTGCCCGGCCCCAGCATTTT.

This clonotype was recorded a few times. The chain carries TRBV4-1 and TRBJ2-7; TRBD2 agrees at 9 bases. The CDR3 has 19 amino acids. The V gene end was trimmed by 0 bases and the J gene end by 0 bases; junction bases not matched to a gene: 12. Germline lookup yields CDR1 MGHRA and CDR2 YSYEKL. DNA of the CDR3: TGCGCCAGCAGCCAAGAGGGGAAGGGGCTAGCGGGAAACTCCTACGAGCAGTACTTC. Its translation: CASSQEGKGLAGNSYEQYF.

This clonotype was detected ten times or more. The V gene is TRBV7-8, the J gene TRBJ2-1, with 12 bases matching TRBD2. The V segment lost 5 bases and the J segment 4 bases; nucleotides outside the gene matches: 3. The CDR3 has 15 residues. Germline V gene lookup returns CDR1 SGHVS and CDR2 FQNEAQ. CDR3 sequence (DNA): TGTGCCAGCAGCCGACTAGCGGGAGCTTACAATGAGCAGTTCTTC. Translation gives CASSRLAGAYNEQFF.

The J gene is TRBJ2-5, the V gene TRBV12-3 or TRBV12-4, with D perhaps matching TRBD1 (6 bases). V gave up 6 bases and J gave up 1 base, with 15 bases separating them. This CDR3 has 15 residues. CDR3 sequence: CASRATGWPQETQYF. CDR3 DNA: TGTGCCAGCAGAGCTACAGGGTGGCCCCAAGAGACCCAGTACTTC.

The gene calls are TRBV5-1 and TRBJ2-7, with 10 positions matching TRBD1. The germline V gene encodes CDR1 SGHRS and CDR2 YFSETQ. The CDR3 spans 14 residues. V shed 2 bases, J shed 6 bases, and the junction held 5 bases outside the gene matches. The CDR3 DNA reads as TGCGCCAGCAGCTTTGGCCGACAGGGGGCCGAGCAGTACTTC. Encoded protein: CASSFGRQGAEQYF. Full variable domain (remainder filled in from reference TRBV5-1 and TRBJ2-7): KAGVTQTPRYLIKTRGQQVTLSCSPISGHRSVSWYQQTPGQGLQFLFEYFSETQRNKGNFPGRFSGRQFSNSRSEMNVSTLELGDSALYLCASSFGRQGAEQYFGPGTRLTVT.

To note about this clonotype: At one boundary the junction diverges from the germline segment, which might be a read error. CDR3 DNA sequence: TGCAGCGCTGAAAGGGGTGGGGAGACCCAGTACTTC. It yields the protein CSAERGGETQYF. The chain carries TRBV29-1 and TRBJ2-5, with D possibly TRBD1 on 5 matching bases. This CDR3 contains 12 residues. Per germline, CDR1 SQVTM and CDR2 ANQGSEA.

The chain is built from TRBV7-2 and TRBJ2-5, with D unresolved. This CDR3 is built from 13 residues. Trimming removed 5 bases at V and 5 bases at J, with 12 bases between. Germline CDR1 and CDR2: SGHTA and FQGNSA. The CDR3 loop reads CASSPGSYETQYF. The CDR3 DNA is TGTGCCAGCAGCCCCGGGTCTTATGAGACCCAGTACTTC.

This clonotype has more than one count but fewer than ten. The chain recombines TRBV29-1 with TRBJ2-3; 8 nucleotides match TRBD1. With 7 bases clipped from V and 4 bases from J, the junction kept 7 bases outside the gene matches. Germline-derived CDR1 and CDR2 are SQVTM and ANQGSEA. This CDR3 contains 13 residues. The chain's CDR3 is CSAKAGGADTQYF. The CDR3 region has the DNA TGCAGCGCCAAAGCAGGGGGCGCAGATACGCAGTATTTT.

In its sample, this clonotype was seen a few times. V and J are TRBV2 and TRBJ1-4, with D uncertain. The CDR3 totals 14 residues. Trimming removed 5 bases from V and 7 bases from J, with 14 bases in between. Germline values: CDR1 SNHLY, CDR2 FYNNEI. Written as DNA, the CDR3 is TGTGCCAGCAGTACTTTGATCACCTTTGAAAAACTGTTTTTT. It encodes CASSTLITFEKLFF.

This chain uses TRBV4-1 with TRBJ2-6; 7 bases line up with TRBD1. The ends lost 0 bases at V and 2 bases at J; junction bases unmatched: 1. The germline V gene encodes CDR1 MGHRA and CDR2 YSYEKL. CDR3 length: 16 residues. The CDR3: CASSQEGTAGANVLTF. The CDR3 DNA reads as TGCGCCAGCAGCCAAGAGGGGACAGCTGGGGCCAACGTCCTGACTTTC.

The rearrangement links TRBV18 to TRBJ2-1; D unresolved. The CDR3 is 15 amino acids. The ends were cut back, 6 bases at V and 6 bases at J, with 18 bases in the middle. Germline V gene lookup returns CDR1 KGHSH and CDR2 LQKENI. The CDR3 DNA reads as TGTGCCAGCTCTTACAACTCACGGGTGGGCAATGAGCAGTTCTTC. Residues: CASSYNSRVGNEQFF.

This chain uses TRBV11-2 with TRBJ2-6, with D perhaps TRBD2 (6 bases). The CDR3 sequence is 18 residues long. The V end lost 4 bases, the J end lost 2 bases, and 18 bases lay between the germline ends. The germline V gene has CDR1 SGHAT and CDR2 FQNNGV. The CDR3: CASSSGLSGGAGANVLTF. In DNA form, the CDR3 reads TGTGCCAGCAGCTCGGGCCTCTCCGGGGGAGCTGGGGCCAACGTCCTGACTTTC.

This clonotype was detected many times. In nucleotides, the CDR3 is TGTGCCAGCAGCTTATTTCGGGAGCTCACAGATACGCAGTATTTT. This gives the protein CASSLFRELTDTQYF. The V call is TRBV7-9, the J call TRBJ2-3; tentative D call: TRBD2 (6 bases). V was trimmed by 2 bases and J by 2 bases, leaving 11 bases between them. The V gene's germline CDR1 is SEHNR and CDR2 FQNEAQ (reference sequence). The CDR3 length is 15 residues.

The chain recombines TRBV20-1 with TRBJ2-7; D could derive from TRBD1 or TRBD2 (5 bases each). CDR3 size: 13 residues. V was cut by 3 bases and J by 2 bases, with 11 bases left in between. The germline gives CDR1 DFQATT, CDR2 SNEGSKA (reference sequence). CDR3 coding DNA: TGCAGTGCTAGTTGGGGGTCAACCTACGAGCAGTACTTC. Its translation is CSASWGSTYEQYF.

This clonotype was recorded a few times. The gene calls are TRBV9 and TRBJ2-7; D is unclear. The CDR3 covers 15 residues. Between the trimmed V and J ends, which lost 3 bases and 2 bases, there was a span of 15 bases. Germline V lookup: CDR1 SGDLS, CDR2 YYNGEE. CDR3 amino acids: CASSGQARGAYEQYF. In DNA, the CDR3 is TGTGCCAGCAGCGGCCAGGCGAGAGGCGCCTACGAGCAGTACTTC.

The chain is built from TRBV7-2 and TRBJ2-7; D is possibly TRBD2 (6 bases). The germline V gene encodes CDR1 SGHTA and CDR2 FQGNSA. V was clipped by 6 bases and J by 5 bases, with 26 bases between them. The length of the CDR3 is 17 residues. This CDR3 reads CASSRGNGGGAVNEQYF. The DNA for the CDR3 is TGTGCCAGCAGTCGCGGGAACGGGGGAGGAGCGGTCAACGAGCAGTACTTC.

The CDR3 region has the DNA TGCAGTGCTAGATCCGGGACAAACTCCTACAATGAGCAGTTCTTC. It yields the protein CSARSGTNSYNEQFF. The J gene is TRBJ2-1, the V gene TRBV20-1; D is perhaps TRBD1 (6 bases). The germline V gene has CDR1 DFQATT and CDR2 SNEGSKA (reference sequence). V was cut by 2 bases and J by 0 bases, with 11 bases left in between. There are 15 residues in the CDR3.

V usage is TRBV11-2 and J usage is TRBJ2-2; D is possibly TRBD1 or TRBD2 (6 bases each). The CDR3 consists of 15 residues. V was shortened by 7 bases and J by 3 bases, with 15 bases between the two germline ends. The germline gives CDR1 SGHAT, CDR2 FQNNGV. The CDR3 region has the DNA TGTGCCAGCACCCTTGGGGGGCATGACACCGGGGAGCTGTTTTTT. As protein: CASTLGGHDTGELFF.

This chain joins TRBV20-1 and TRBJ2-3; 12 nucleotides line up with TRBD2. This CDR3 has 16 residues. The V gene's germline CDR1 is DFQATT and CDR2 SNEGSKA (reference sequence). Germline trimming cut 6 bases from V and 3 bases from J; bases unmatched to any gene: 10. The CDR3 nucleotides are TGCAGTGCCGCCCGCGAGACTAGCGGGAGTACAGATACGCAGTATTTT. Translation gives CSAARETSGSTDTQYF.